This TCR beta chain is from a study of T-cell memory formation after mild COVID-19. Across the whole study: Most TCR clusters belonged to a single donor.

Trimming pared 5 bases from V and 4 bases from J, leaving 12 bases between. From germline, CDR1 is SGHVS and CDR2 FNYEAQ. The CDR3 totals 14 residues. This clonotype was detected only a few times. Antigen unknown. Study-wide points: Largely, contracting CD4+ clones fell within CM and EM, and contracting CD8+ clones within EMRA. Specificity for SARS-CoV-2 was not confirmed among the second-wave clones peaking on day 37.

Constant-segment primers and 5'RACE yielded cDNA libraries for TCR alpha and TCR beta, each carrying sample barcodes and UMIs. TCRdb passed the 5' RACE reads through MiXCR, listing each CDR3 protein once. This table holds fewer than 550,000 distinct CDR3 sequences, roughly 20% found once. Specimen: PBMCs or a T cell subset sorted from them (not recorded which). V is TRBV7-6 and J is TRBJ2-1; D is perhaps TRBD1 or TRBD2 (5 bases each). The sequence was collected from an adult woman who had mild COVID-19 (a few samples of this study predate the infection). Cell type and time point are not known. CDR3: CASSPWDGYNEQFF. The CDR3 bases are TGTGCCAGCAGCCCTTGGGACGGATACAATGAGCAGTTCTTC.